The 27 T cell receptor beta chains below come from one sample, sequenced in a study of post-analysis software for immune sequencing data (dated by TCRdb to the mid-2010s). Overall results and qualifications from the work: Significantly higher frequencies in patients than in controls were found for about five TRBV segments, including TRBV5-6, TRBV5-1 and TRBV20-1.

These receptors are not linked to any known antigen. Library method: PCR. Sequencing was performed on an Illumina HiSeq 2500. Unique molecular identifiers were incorporated into TCR beta cDNA libraries to reduce PCR and sequencing biases. TCRdb reworked the public reads: Q25 trimming with fastp, MiXCR clone assembly, productive beta chains retained. Each CDR3 protein appears once, grouped with its most common genes and DNA. The sample has about 810,000 distinct CDR3 sequences on record, roughly half of them singletons. The ten biggest clones cover around 4.5% of the sample. The specimen was blood. These receptors all come from a girl between 10 and 17 years old with multiple sclerosis.

The J gene is TRBJ2-7, the V gene TRBV4-1; tentatively, D is TRBD2 (6 bases). Trimming pared 3 bases from V and 9 bases from J, leaving 15 bases between. Germline assignment: CDR1 MGHRA and CDR2 YSYEKL. This CDR3 spans 13 amino acids. CDR3 DNA sequence: TGCGCCAGCAGCCACCAGACTAGTCTCGGGCAGTACTTC. Amino acid sequence: CASSHQTSLGQYF.

This clonotype was found a few times. V usage is TRBV20-1 and J usage is TRBJ2-7; 7 bases align to TRBD1. The end of the DNA is better explained by TRBJ2-4, so the J call may be wrong. CDR1 and CDR2 from the germline V gene are DFQATT and SNEGSKA (reference sequence). This CDR3 is built from 14 residues. The CDR3 nucleotides are TGCAGTGCCAGCACAGGGGTGACCAAAAACATTCAGTACTTC. Translation: CSASTGVTKNIQYF.

J is TRBJ2-4 and V is TRBV7-9, with 7 bases aligning to TRBD1. From germline, CDR1 is SEHNR and CDR2 FQNEAQ (reference sequence). Losses at the gene ends were 4 bases for V and 7 bases for J; bases not matched to a gene: 19. The CDR3 consists of 18 residues. The CDR3 here is CASSYTTGVLQIGNIQYF. CDR3 DNA: TGTGCCAGCAGCTACACCACAGGGGTGCTACAGATCGGGAACATTCAGTACTTC.

The chain joins TRBV20-1 to TRBJ2-5; possible D gene TRBD1, 6 bases. This CDR3 region has 14 residues. Germline loops: CDR1 DFQATT, CDR2 SNEGSKA (reference sequence). Trimming left V 2 bases short and J 1 base short, with 11 bases between. CDR3 in amino acids: CSARPGHTQETQYF. In DNA, the CDR3 is TGCAGTGCTAGACCGGGACACACCCAAGAGACCCAGTACTTC.

Only one count was recorded for this clonotype. This chain connects TRBV5-1 to TRBJ2-4, with 14 positions matching TRBD2. The germline V gene encodes CDR1 SGHRS and CDR2 YFSETQ. This CDR3 spans 15 amino acids. Trimming at V came to 3 bases and at J to 13 bases, leaving 9 bases not matched to a gene. CDR3: CASSSGLAGVVEQYF. As DNA, the CDR3 is TGCGCCAGCAGCTCGGGACTAGCGGGAGTAGTTGAGCAGTACTTC. Using reference TRBV5-1 and TRBJ2-4 for the parts outside the CDR3, the full variable domain is KAGVTQTPRYLIKTRGQQVTLSCSPISGHRSVSWYQQTPGQGLQFLFEYFSETQRNKGNFPGRFSGRQFSNSRSEMNVSTLELGDSALYLCASSSGLAGVVEQYFGAGTRLSVL.

The chain has TRBV20-1 and TRBJ2-7, with TRBD2 matching over 10 bases. The CDR3 consists of 16 residues. The V segment lost 2 bases and the J segment 2 bases; nucleotides outside the gene matches: 9. The germline V gene encodes CDR1 DFQATT and CDR2 SNEGSKA (reference sequence). This CDR3 reads CSARIQRGGRTYEQYF. The CDR3 region has the DNA TGCAGTGCTAGAATCCAGCGGGGGGGCAGGACCTACGAGCAGTACTTC.

The chain joins TRBV4-2 to TRBJ2-2; D unclear. Germline V CDR1 and CDR2: LGHNA, YNFKEQ. This CDR3 contains 13 residues. With 0 bases removed from V and 2 bases from J, the gap between germline ends came to 1 base. The CDR3 DNA is TGTGCCAGCAGCCAAGAAAACACCGGGGAGCTGTTTTTT. Translating it yields CASSQENTGELFF.

The V call is TRBV9, the J call TRBJ2-5; 7 bases are a match to TRBD1. J was trimmed by 5 bases and V by 4 bases; bases with no gene match: 11. The germline CDR1 and CDR2 sequences are SGDLS and YYNGEE. This CDR3 contains 15 residues. CDR3 in amino acids: CASSSRQGRIETQYF. CDR3 sequence (DNA): TGTGCCAGCAGCTCCCGACAGGGACGTATTGAGACCCAGTACTTC.

This chain connects TRBV29-1 to TRBJ1-2; maybe TRBD1 (6 bases). The CDR3 sequence is 15 residues long. CDR1 SQVTM and CDR2 ANQGSEA come from the germline V gene. Between the trimmed V and J ends, which lost 2 bases and 2 bases, there was a span of 15 bases. The CDR3 sequence: CSVEHWGQGNYGYTF. CDR3 DNA: TGCAGCGTTGAACACTGGGGGCAGGGAAACTATGGCTACACCTTC. Full variable domain (outside the CDR3, taken from reference TRBV29-1 and TRBJ1-2): SAVISQKPSRDICQRGTSLTIQCQVDSQVTMMFWYRQQPGQSLTLIATANQGSEATYESGFVIDKFPISRPNLTFSTLTVSNMSPEDSSIYLCSVEHWGQGNYGYTFGSGTRLTVV.

The chain is built from TRBV29-1 and TRBJ2-1; D unclear. Germline V gene lookup returns CDR1 SQVTM and CDR2 ANQGSEA. Trimming took off 6 bases at V and 3 bases at J, with 18 bases between the two ends. The CDR3 extends over 15 amino acids. The DNA of the CDR3 is TGCAGCGTCCCTTTTGACTTGGAGTACTACAATGAGCAGTTCTTC. Translating it yields CSVPFDLEYYNEQFF.

This clonotype was counted once. This chain joins TRBV7-6 and TRBJ2-7, with D uncertain. Trimming removed 1 base from V and 0 bases from J, with 10 bases in between. The CDR3 extends over 15 amino acids. Germline V gene lookup returns CDR1 SGHVS and CDR2 FNYEAQ. The CDR3: CASSLERVNSYEQYF. CDR3 DNA: TGTGCCAGCAGCTTAGAACGTGTCAACTCCTACGAGCAGTACTTC.

This chain joins TRBV29-1 and TRBJ1-2, with 10 bases that match TRBD1. CDR1 SQVTM and CDR2 ANQGSEA come from the germline V gene. Trimming removed 6 bases from V and 2 bases from J; junction bases left unmatched: 12. The CDR3 has 16 amino acids. The CDR3 loop reads CSVTPHRQGANYGYTF. The CDR3 DNA follows: TGCAGCGTGACACCCCACCGACAGGGGGCAAACTATGGCTACACCTTC.

The V call is TRBV10-3, the J call TRBJ1-1; D gene unclear. Trimming pared 0 bases from V and 1 base from J, leaving 9 bases between. This CDR3 region has 15 residues. CDR1 is ENHRY and CDR2 is SYGVKD in the germline V gene. The CDR3 spells CAISESAQPNTEAFF. As DNA, the CDR3 is TGTGCCATCAGTGAGTCCGCACAGCCGAACACTGAAGCTTTCTTT.

The chain is built from TRBV27 and TRBJ1-2, with TRBD1 matching 8 bases. This CDR3 is built from 15 residues. Trimming at V came to 4 bases and at J to 8 bases, leaving 12 bases not matched to a gene. In germline, CDR1 is MNHEY, CDR2 SMNVEV (reference sequence). This CDR3 is CASSSELGTGEGYTF. CDR3 nucleotide sequence: TGTGCCAGCAGTTCCGAACTCGGGACAGGAGAAGGCTACACCTTC.

The chain has TRBV29-1 and TRBJ2-7; D possibly corresponds to TRBD1 (6 bases). Trimming took off 4 bases at V and 3 bases at J, with 10 bases between the two ends. This CDR3 spans 12 amino acids. Germline values: CDR1 SQVTM, CDR2 ANQGSEA. CDR3 sequence: CSVARGDYEQYF. The CDR3 coding sequence is TGCAGCGTTGCCAGGGGAGACTACGAGCAGTACTTC.

This clonotype was counted between two and nine times. The rearrangement links TRBV3-1 to TRBJ2-7; weak D call: TRBD1 (5 bases). Germline lookup yields CDR1 LGHDT and CDR2 YNNKEL (reference sequence). V dropped 2 bases and J dropped 2 bases, with 10 bases sitting between them. The CDR3 loop spans 14 amino acids. CDR3 coding DNA: TGTGCCAGCAGCCAACAACACAGGACCTACGAGCAGTACTTC. Translating it yields CASSQQHRTYEQYF.

The J gene is TRBJ1-5, the V gene TRBV7-9, with D perhaps matching TRBD1 (5 bases). Germline loops: CDR1 SEHNR, CDR2 FQNEAQ (reference sequence). The CDR3 sequence is 16 residues long. The V end was cut by 4 bases, the J end by 3 bases, with 16 bases between. CDR3 region: CASSSGRGLVNQPQHF. In DNA, the CDR3 is TGTGCCAGCAGCTCGGGACGCGGGCTCGTCAATCAGCCCCAGCATTTT.

This chain uses TRBV6-5 with TRBJ2-5; TRBD2 is a possible D gene (5 bases). The DNA end is more similar to TRBJ2-7, so the J call may be wrong. Germline CDR1 is MNHEY and CDR2 is SVGAGI. This CDR3 spans 13 amino acids. CDR3 sequence: CASTRAGGGEQYF. For the CDR3, the DNA is TGTGCCAGCACACGGGCGGGTGGTGGCGAGCAGTACTTC.

This clonotype has just a few counts. This sequence joins TRBV2 and TRBJ1-2; no reliable D call. CDR1 SNHLY and CDR2 FYNNEI come from the germline V gene. Trimming took off 4 bases at V and 6 bases at J, with 6 bases between the two ends. This CDR3 is built from 11 residues. CDR3 protein: CASSVHHGYTF. CDR3 bases: TGTGCCAGCAGTGTCCATCATGGCTACACCTTC.

This clonotype was seen a few times. The chain is built from TRBV7-6 and TRBJ1-1; 9 positions match TRBD1. There are 20 residues in the CDR3. Germline V gene data show CDR1 as SGHVS and CDR2 as FNYEAQ. The ends lost 1 base at V and 0 bases at J; junction bases unmatched: 15. The CDR3 nucleotides are TGTGCCAGCAGCTTAGAGTGGTGGGGACAGGGCCTCAAGATGAACACTGAAGCTTTCTTT. It encodes CASSLEWWGQGLKMNTEAFF.

The chain employs TRBV24-1 and TRBJ2-3, with D hard to call. CDR1 KGHDR and CDR2 SFDVKD come from the germline V gene. This CDR3 is 14 amino acids long. The V gene lost 4 bases and the J gene lost 4 bases, with 11 bases spanning the gap. The CDR3 spells CATSEGNPSDTQYF. The DNA of the CDR3 is TGTGCCACCAGTGAGGGGAACCCATCAGATACGCAGTATTTT.

The chain recombines TRBV6-2 or TRBV6-3 with TRBJ2-1; the match to TRBD2 covers 9 bases. V shed 2 bases, J shed 5 bases, and the junction held 4 bases outside the gene matches. CDR1 is MNHEY, CDR2 SVGEGT, per germline. The CDR3 is 15 residues long. In DNA, the CDR3 is TGTGCCAGCAGTTACCCGGGACTAGCCAACAATGAGCAGTTCTTC. It translates to CASSYPGLANNEQFF.

This clonotype occurred once. The J gene is TRBJ1-2, the V gene TRBV6-5; no definite D call. This CDR3 spans 14 amino acids. Germline CDR1 reads MNHEY; CDR2 reads SVGAGI. Trimming stripped 6 bases from V and 6 bases from J, with 17 bases between. The CDR3 coding sequence is TGTGCCAGCAGCCCGGCATGGGGTTACGATGGCTACACCTTC. Translated: CASSPAWGYDGYTF.

The gene calls are TRBV12-3 or TRBV12-4 and TRBJ2-4; 8 nucleotides line up with TRBD1. The CDR3 extends over 14 amino acids. V was clipped by 5 bases and J by 0 bases; unmatched bases: 0. CDR3 residues: CASSGQGAKNIQYF. DNA for the CDR3: TGTGCCAGCAGTGGACAGGGAGCCAAAAACATTCAGTACTTC.

In this sample, this clonotype turned up a few times. The chain couples TRBV12-3 or TRBV12-4 to TRBJ2-3; 8 nucleotides line up with TRBD2. With V trimmed by 7 bases and J by 2 bases, 5 bases remained unmatched. The CDR3 runs to 14 residues. This CDR3 is CASTSSGSTDTQYF. In nucleotides, the CDR3 is TGTGCCAGCACTTCTAGCGGGTCCACAGATACGCAGTATTTT.

V is TRBV12-5 and J is TRBJ2-1, with 9 nucleotides matching TRBD1. The CDR3 contains 16 residues. The V and J ends lost 3 bases and 0 bases, in that order; junction bases with no gene match: 3. Germline V lookup: CDR1 LGHNT, CDR2 FRNRAP. Written as DNA, the CDR3 is TGTGCTAGTGGTTTTGGGACAGGGAGCTCCTACAATGAGCAGTTCTTC. Residues: CASGFGTGSSYNEQFF.

This clonotype has just a few counts. V gene TRBV10-3 combines with J gene TRBJ1-6; D ambiguous. The CDR3 extends over 15 amino acids. CDR1 is ENHRY, CDR2 SYGVKD, per germline. V was pared by 6 bases and J by 5 bases, with 14 bases between. CDR3 nucleotides: TGTGCCATCAGCGCCCGGGCTGAAGATAATTCACCCCTCCACTTT. It encodes CAISARAEDNSPLHF.